One T cell receptor (beta chain) is described in this entry. Its antigen is as yet unknown. The source of the sample is a study of cytomegalovirus exposure and HLA in healthy donors. Study-wide findings and caveats: Clonal expansion was found to be greater in HLA-associated TCR beta chains than in equally common others in a later analysis. What TCR beta sequences reportedly achieved was accurate prediction of HLA-A and HLA-B alleles in most subjects. In vitro experiments confirmed that a few CMV-associated chains were specific for CMV antigens.

PCR employed 60 Vbeta and 13 Jbeta primers. Clones were sequenced by immunoSEQ multiplex PCR, and TCRdb holds only the in-frame ones, with some missing. This table holds 180,000 or so clones, 60% to 80% found once. The sequenced material came from PBMCs. The clonotype comes from a man aged 45-60 years in good health and CMV-seropositive.

The CDR3 loop reads CASSPGTDTQYF. The CDR3 coding sequence is TGTGCCAGCAGCCCAGGCACAGATACGCAGTATTTT. The chain links TRBV9 to TRBJ2-3; D not resolved. V was clipped by 4 bases and J by 1 base, with 4 bases between them. The V gene's germline CDR1 is SGDLS and CDR2 YYNGEE. This CDR3 region has 12 residues.